One sample yielded the 5 T cell receptor beta chains listed below, sequenced in a study of regulatory T cells in long-lasting Graves disease. Time point defined: newly diagnosed GD, antithyroid drugs for less than 3 months. PBMC RNA served as the TCR library source. HTBI primers from iRepertoire and Arm-PCR of CDR3 regions yielded the TCR beta libraries. Via MiXCR, TCRdb re-called the multiplex PCR reads, giving one row per CDR3 protein. The sample shows roughly 420,000 distinct CDR3 sequences, over 15% of them seen only once. This sample was shared with a second study, whose subject was T cells in Graves' hyperthyroidism and ophthalmopathy.

The sample in question was peripheral blood mononuclear cells (PBMCs), obtained at new diagnosis, from a patient treated with antithyroid drugs. The source is a woman younger than 30 with Graves disease.

This clonotype was seen many times. This chain joins TRBV7-2 and TRBJ1-1; TRBD1 is a possible D gene (5 bases). V lost 5 bases to trimming and J lost 10 bases, with 17 bases between them. Per the germline V gene, CDR1 is SGHTA and CDR2 is FQGNSA. The CDR3 is made up of 13 amino acids. The CDR3 region has the DNA TGTGCCAGCAGCCCTGTCCTTGGGAGGGGAGCTTTCTTT. Its protein is CASSPVLGRGAFF.

The sample holds a few counts of this clonotype. This chain uses TRBV5-1 with TRBJ2-5; D is unresolved. This CDR3 is built from 13 residues. Germline CDR1 and CDR2: SGHRS and YFSETQ. V was trimmed by 4 bases and J by 5 bases, leaving 12 bases between them. The CDR3 is CASSPRTDETQYF. The CDR3 region has the DNA TGCGCCAGCAGCCCCCGGACCGATGAGACCCAGTACTTC.

In its sample, this clonotype was seen many times. The rearrangement uses TRBV6-1 and TRBJ2-7, with D hard to call. V was pared by 6 bases and J by 2 bases, with 14 bases between. This CDR3 is 14 amino acids long. Germline CDR1 MNHNS, CDR2 SASEGT. The CDR3 spells CASRARSFTYEQYF. The DNA for the CDR3 is TGTGCCAGCAGGGCGAGGTCCTTCACCTACGAGCAGTACTTC.

This clonotype was picked up many times. This chain uses TRBV28 with TRBJ1-3; TRBD1 is a possible D gene (5 bases). Trimming left V 5 bases short and J 3 bases short, with 11 bases between. Germline V CDR1 and CDR2: MDHEN, SYDVKM. The CDR3 has 14 amino acids. The CDR3 DNA follows: TGTGCCAGCAGTACACTCAGGGTTGGAAACACCATATATTTT. Amino acid sequence: CASSTLRVGNTIYF. The full variable domain, in which reference TRBV28 and TRBJ1-3 provide the parts outside the CDR3, is DVKVTQSSRYLVKRTGEKVFLECVQDMDHENMFWYRQDPGLGLRLIYFSYDVKMKEKGDIPEGYSVSREKKERFSLILESASTNQTSMYLCASSTLRVGNTIYFGEGSWLTVV.

This clonotype was observed a handful of times. The CDR3 loop reads CATSRDRRGYQPQHF. CDR3 in DNA: TGTGCCACCAGCAGAGATCGCAGGGGCTATCAGCCCCAGCATTTT. The chain links TRBV15 to TRBJ1-5; a weak D match, TRBD1 (6 bases). Germline CDR1 is LNHNV and CDR2 is YYDKDF (reference sequence). The CDR3 extends over 15 amino acids. Trimming took off 0 bases at V and 5 bases at J, with 11 bases between the two ends. The whole variable domain, filled in from reference TRBV15 and TRBJ1-5, reads DAMVIQNPRYQVTQFGKPVTLSCSQTLNHNVMYWYQQKSSQAPKLLFHYYDKDFNNEADTPDNFQSRRPNTSFCFLDIRSPGLGDTAMYLCATSRDRRGYQPQHFGDGTRLSIL.